Listed here is a single T cell receptor (beta chain). The target of this receptor is not known. Per-nucleotide qualities are absent, and no much larger clonotype sits a single base away. These data belong to a study of human T cells and chemical hapten exposure (dated by TCRdb to 2020 to 2023). For the wider study: For sensitization, 2% DPC in acetone was applied to a roughly 2 cm by roughly 2 cm area of upper inner arm skin. The patient cohort, mostly female, included alopecia areata with under or over 50% scalp involvement, alopecia totalis and alopecia universalis. Libraries were pooled for sequencing, and variation in per-sample TCR yields was attributed mainly to small differences in library volumes within the pool. Weekly therapeutic DPC doses were additionally applied to the scalp of patients throughout the roughly 24-week study period. From each blood RNA sample, both TCR alpha and TCR beta chains were sequenced. Patient blood was sampled pre-sensitization (week 0) and at 2, 6 and about 24 weeks after DPC sensitization. Approximately 28 alopecia patients provided blood for TCR sequencing at one to four time points (pre-sensitization, 2, 6 and 24 weeks). Peripheral blood TCR repertoire changes were tracked in vivo in alopecia patients during primary and secondary sensitization to the hapten diphenylcyclopropenone (DPC). Patch testing was done on the upper back using Finn chambers containing 0.01% DPC, and results were scored after 6 days according to International Contact Dermatitis Research Group standards. Paper-wide results and their limitations: All patients had alopecia, a presumed autoimmune disease, so their immune response might differ from that of healthy individuals. The number of PT1 expanded TCRs positively correlated with patch test score, significant at thresholds 8, 16 and 32 but not 4. Significantly more large CDR3 similarity clusters were formed by expanded TCRs than by pre-sensitization or healthy control sets, consistent with antigen-driven responses. DPC sensitization did not change how many TCRs were above 1 in 1000 frequency, and no evidence was found of alterations in global repertoire structure. After repeated subsampling, the strength of the expansion versus patch-test correlation and the threshold at which it became significant changed.

Library preparation employed RACE. Sequencing was performed on a NextSeq 500. Library preparation attached unique molecular identifiers to individual cDNA molecules for quantitative, reproducible TCR counting. The source study handled its data this way. A median of roughly 99,000 TCRs per sample was observed, with a range of about 23,224 to 700,000. V, J and CDR3 annotation of the TCR reads was carried out using the Decombinator software suite. Every sample was subsampled to the same number of TCRs (28,000) for the PS versus PT1 abundance plots. TCRs were defined as expanded if absent before sensitization and observed at least eight times at the 2-week time point. TCRdb cleaned the public reads at Q25 with fastp, built clones with MiXCR and kept in-frame beta chains. Each entry is one CDR3 protein sequence, shown with its most common DNA and genes. TCRdb assigned the V and J calls; the authors' analysis was not used. Across this sample there are roughly 52,000 distinct CDR3 sequences, with 11% seen only once. 1.5% to 2% of the sample goes to the ten largest clones.

Read against the paper, the sample's time point label means: patch test 1, 2 weeks after DPC sensitization. Per the publication, the treatment or condition label means: therapeutic diphenylcyclopropenone sensitization with weekly scalp DPC. Total RNA was extracted from unfractionated whole blood that had been collected in Tempus Blood RNA tubes. Blood at each patch-test visit was drawn before the patch test was applied. Patients were considered eligible if aged 18 to 70, diagnosed with alopecia and deemed suitable for DPC therapy, and patients were excluded if pregnant. V ends up 8 bases short and J 5 bases short, with an unmatched junction base count of 2. The CDR3 holds 11 amino acids from the cysteine to the phenylalanine. The DNA shown is the 33-base CDR3, in frame from base 1. The germline V gene encodes CDR1 MNHEY and CDR2 SVGAGI.

Recombination connected TRBV6-5 to TRBJ1-2; 7 central bases correspond to TRBD1. The material was whole blood, obtained in connection with sensitization to the hapten diphenylcyclopropenone (DPC). The clonotype originates from a woman between 40 and 55 years old with alopecia areata. Some clones in this sample may be carry-over from other donors' samples. The CDR3 corresponds to CASGTAYGYTF. The nucleotides are TGTGCCAGCGGGACAGCTTATGGCTACACCTTC.